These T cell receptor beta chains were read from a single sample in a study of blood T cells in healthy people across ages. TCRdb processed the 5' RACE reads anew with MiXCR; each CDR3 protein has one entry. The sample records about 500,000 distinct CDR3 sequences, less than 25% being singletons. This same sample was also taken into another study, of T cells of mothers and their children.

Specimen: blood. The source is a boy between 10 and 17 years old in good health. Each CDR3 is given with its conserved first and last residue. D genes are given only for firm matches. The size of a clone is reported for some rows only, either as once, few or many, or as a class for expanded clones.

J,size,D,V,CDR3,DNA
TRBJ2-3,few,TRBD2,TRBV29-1,CSVDFPGTSGSGGTDTQYF,TGCAGCGTTGATTTTCCCGGGACTAGCGGGAGTGGGGGCACAGATACGCAGTATTTT
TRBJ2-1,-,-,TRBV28,CASSLRDYNEQFF,TGTGCCAGCAGCCTACGGGACTACAATGAGCAGTTCTTC
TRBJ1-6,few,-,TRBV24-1,CATSDSHKEGSYNSPLHF,TGTGCCACCAGTGATTCCCATAAGGAGGGTTCCTATAATTCACCCCTCCACTTT
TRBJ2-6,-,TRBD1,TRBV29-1,CSVEGRGTGANVLTF,TGCAGCGTTGAAGGCAGGGGGACTGGGGCCAACGTCCTGACTTTC
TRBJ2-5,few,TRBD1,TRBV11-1,CASSLSGTGGMKTQYF,TGTGCCAGCAGCTTGTCCGGGACAGGGGGCATGAAGACCCAGTACTTC
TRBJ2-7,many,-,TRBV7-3,CASSLAGNSYEQYF,TGTGCCAGCAGCTTGGCAGGCAACTCCTACGAGCAGTACTTC
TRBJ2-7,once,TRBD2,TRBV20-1,CSARVAGLAPDEQYF,TGCAGTGCTAGAGTGGCCGGACTAGCTCCTGACGAGCAGTACTTC
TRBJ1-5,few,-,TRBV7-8,CASSPREGTQPQHF,TGTGCCAGCAGCCCCAGAGAGGGTACTCAGCCCCAGCATTTT
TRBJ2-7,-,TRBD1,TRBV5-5,CATHRTGDYEQYF,TGTGCCACCCATCGGACAGGGGACTACGAGCAGTACTTC
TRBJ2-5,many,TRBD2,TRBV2,CASSEGTSGPWGTQYF,TGTGCCAGCAGTGAGGGTACTAGCGGTCCTTGGGGGACCCAGTACTTC
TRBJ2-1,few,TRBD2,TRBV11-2,CASSPRGLAGGPYNEQFF,TGTGCCAGCAGCCCACGGGGACTAGCGGGAGGCCCCTACAATGAGCAGTTCTTC
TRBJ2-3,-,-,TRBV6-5,CASIRGDTQYF,TGTGCCAGCATCCGGGGGGATACGCAGTATTTT
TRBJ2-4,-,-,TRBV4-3,CASSQDFARGKNIQYF,TGCGCCAGCAGCCAAGATTTCGCCAGGGGAAAAAACATTCAGTACTTC
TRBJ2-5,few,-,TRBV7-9,CASTTIQGGKETQYF,TGTGCCAGCACCACAATACAGGGAGGAAAGGAGACCCAGTACTTC
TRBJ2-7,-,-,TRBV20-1,CSAPVAASWGQYF,TGCAGTGCTCCGGTAGCGGCGTCCTGGGGGCAGTACTTC
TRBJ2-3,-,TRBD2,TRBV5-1,CASSLVLAEHTDTQYF,TGCGCCAGCAGCTTGGTGCTAGCGGAACACACAGATACGCAGTATTTT
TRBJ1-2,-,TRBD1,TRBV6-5,CASSYDRGTNYGYTF,TGTGCCAGCAGTTACGACAGGGGGACTAACTATGGCTACACCTTC
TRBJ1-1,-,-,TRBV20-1,CSATGQDAEAFF,TGCAGTGCAACGGGACAAGACGCTGAAGCTTTCTTT
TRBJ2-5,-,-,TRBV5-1,CASSLPAETQYF,TGCGCCAGCAGCCTACCGGCGGAGACCCAGTACTTC
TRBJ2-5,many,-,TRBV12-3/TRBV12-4,CASSFSGKQETQYF,TGTGCCAGCAGTTTCTCCGGGAAACAAGAGACCCAGTACTTC
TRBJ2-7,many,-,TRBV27,CASSLSTDSSYEQYF,TGTGCCAGCAGTTTGTCGACGGATAGCTCCTACGAGCAGTACTTC
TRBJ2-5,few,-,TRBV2,CASSDSSRGPIF,TGTGCCAGCAGTGATTCGTCGAGGGGCCCAATCTTC
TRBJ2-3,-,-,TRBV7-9,CASSHDGVRAGQYF,TGTGCCAGCAGCCACGACGGTGTTAGGGCCGGCCAGTATTTT
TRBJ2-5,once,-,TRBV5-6,CASSSGLIYQETQYF,TGTGCCAGCAGCTCGGGACTGATCTACCAAGAGACCCAGTACTTC
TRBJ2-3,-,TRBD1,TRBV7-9,CASSLAQGAAGDTQYF,TGTGCCAGCAGCTTAGCACAGGGGGCAGCGGGAGATACGCAGTATTTT
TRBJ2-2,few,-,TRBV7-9,CASGLVGSRSGELFF,TGTGCCAGCGGCCTAGTAGGGAGTCGATCCGGGGAGCTGTTTTTT
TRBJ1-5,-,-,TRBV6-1,CARNRSSQGSNQPQHF,TGTGCCAGGAACCGATCATCACAGGGAAGCAATCAGCCCCAGCATTTT
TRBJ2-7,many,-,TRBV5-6,CASSLSIYEQYF,TGTGCCAGCAGCTTGTCGATATACGAGCAGTACTTC
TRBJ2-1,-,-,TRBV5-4,CASSMDGSYNEQFF,TGTGCCAGCAGCATGGACGGGTCCTACAATGAGCAGTTCTTC
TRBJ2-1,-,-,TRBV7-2,CASSLGRESEQFF,TGTGCCAGCAGCTTAGGCAGGGAAAGTGAGCAGTTCTTC
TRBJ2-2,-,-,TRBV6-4,CASSDSSGNTGELFF,TGTGCCAGCAGTGACTCTAGCGGGAACACCGGGGAGCTGTTTTTT
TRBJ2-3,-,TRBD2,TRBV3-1,CASSQYVAGGPGVLDTQYF,TGTGCCAGCAGCCAGTATGTGGCGGGAGGGCCTGGTGTATTGGATACGCAGTATTTT
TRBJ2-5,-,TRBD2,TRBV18,CASSPLAGGGPETQYF,TGTGCCAGCTCACCACTAGCGGGAGGAGGTCCGGAGACCCAGTACTTC
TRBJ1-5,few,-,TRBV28,CASVGPNQPQHF,TGTGCCAGCGTGGGTCCCAATCAGCCCCAGCATTTT
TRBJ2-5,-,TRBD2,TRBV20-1,CSAWGGETQYF,TGCAGTGCGTGGGGGGGAGAGACCCAGTACTTC
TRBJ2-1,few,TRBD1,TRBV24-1,CATSALLRDRGLAISYNEQFF,TGTGCCACCAGTGCCCTTCTCCGGGACAGGGGTTTGGCCATATCCTACAATGAGCAGTTCTTC
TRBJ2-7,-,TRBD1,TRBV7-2,CASSTTGGPYEQYF,TGTGCCAGCAGCACGACAGGGGGGCCCTACGAGCAGTACTTC
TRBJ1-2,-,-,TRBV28,CASRKTVNYGYTF,TGTGCCAGCAGGAAGACAGTGAACTATGGCTACACCTTC
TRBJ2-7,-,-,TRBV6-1,CASRRRRLTSSYEQYF,TGTGCCAGCAGACGAAGGCGACTGACGAGCTCCTACGAGCAGTACTTC
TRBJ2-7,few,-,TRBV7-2,CASSAIIPSYEQYF,TGTGCCAGCAGCGCCATAATTCCCTCCTACGAGCAGTACTTC
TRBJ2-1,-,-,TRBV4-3,CASSQGGEARYNEQFF,TGCGCCAGCAGCCAAGGGGGCGAAGCCCGATACAATGAGCAGTTCTTC
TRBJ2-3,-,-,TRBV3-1,CASSHGGASTDTQYF,TGTGCCAGCAGCCATGGGGGGGCTAGCACAGATACGCAGTATTTT
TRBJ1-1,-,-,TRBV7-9,CASSSSGPMNTEAFF,TGTGCCAGCAGTAGCTCAGGCCCGATGAACACTGAAGCTTTCTTT
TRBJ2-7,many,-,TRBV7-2,CASSLTGSHEQYF,TGTGCCAGCAGCTTAACAGGGTCCCACGAGCAGTACTTC
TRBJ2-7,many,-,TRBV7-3,CASSPQGGYEQYF,TGTGCCAGCAGCCCCCAGGGGGGCTACGAGCAGTACTTC
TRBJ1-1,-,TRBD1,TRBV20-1,CSAGDRVNTEAFF,TGCAGTGCTGGGGACAGGGTGAACACTGAAGCTTTCTTT
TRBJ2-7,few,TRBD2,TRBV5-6,CASQAGLAAYEQYF,TGTGCCAGCCAGGCGGGACTAGCGGCCTACGAGCAGTACTTC
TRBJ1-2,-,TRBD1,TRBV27,CASSLNGQGYYGYTF,TGTGCCAGCAGTTTAAATGGACAGGGGTACTATGGCTACACCTTC
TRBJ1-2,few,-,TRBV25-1,CATGGVGSLYGYTF,TGTGCCACTGGTGGTGTCGGGAGCCTCTATGGCTACACCTTC